This TCR beta chain came from a study of T cells in Graves' hyperthyroidism and ophthalmopathy. Many counts were recorded for this clonotype. Amplified TCR beta CDR3 regions came from RNA transcripts. HTBI primers drove first-round RT-PCR of the TCR CDR3. From the multiplex PCR reads, TCRdb called clonotypes with MiXCR, one entry per CDR3 protein. This table has a few hundred thousand distinct CDR3 sequences, more than 12% appearing once. The specimen was blood. The sequence was collected from a woman aged 25 to 39 with Graves' ophthalmopathy.

The CDR3 region has the DNA TGCGCCAGCAGCTTTTCCTTTCCTAGGACAGGGATTTACGAGCAGTACTTC. Translated, it gives CASSFSFPRTGIYEQYF. The chain uses TRBV5-1 and TRBJ2-7, with TRBD1 matching over 8 bases. After removal of 2 bases from V and 4 bases from J, the junction contained 14 bases not matched to a gene. The CDR3 consists of 17 residues. Germline V gene lookup returns CDR1 SGHRS and CDR2 YFSETQ.